This T cell receptor beta chain came from a study of control samples from healthy donors and cancer patients. This clone was observed once. CDR1 and CDR2 (germline): MNHEY, SMNVEV (reference sequence). CDR3 size: 14 residues. Deletions cut 4 bases from V and 0 bases from J, with 6 bases between. Generated by immunoSEQ multiplex PCR, the TCRdb table keeps only in-frame clones and is missing some. The sample records around 99,000 clones, about nine tenths being singletons. Sequencing was done on a sample of blood. The sequence was collected from a human donor in good health. The donor label of this sample is uncertain. The chain links TRBV27 to TRBJ1-4; D is ambiguous. The CDR3 region has the DNA TGTGCCAGCAGTTCAGACCCAACTAATGAAAAACTGTTTTTT. This sequence encodes CASSSDPTNEKLFF.